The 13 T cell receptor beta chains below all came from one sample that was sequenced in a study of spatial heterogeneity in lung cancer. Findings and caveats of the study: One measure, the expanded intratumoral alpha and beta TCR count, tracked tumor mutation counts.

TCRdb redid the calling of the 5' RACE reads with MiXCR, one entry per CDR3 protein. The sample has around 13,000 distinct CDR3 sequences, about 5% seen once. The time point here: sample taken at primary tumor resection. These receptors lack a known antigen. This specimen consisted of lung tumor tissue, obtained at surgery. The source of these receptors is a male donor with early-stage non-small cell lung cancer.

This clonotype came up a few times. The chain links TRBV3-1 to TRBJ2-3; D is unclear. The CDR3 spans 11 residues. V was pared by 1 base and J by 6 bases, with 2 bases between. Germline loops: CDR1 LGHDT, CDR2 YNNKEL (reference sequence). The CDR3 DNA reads TGTGCCAGCAGCCAAGCGGATACGCAGTATTTT. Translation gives CASSQADTQYF.

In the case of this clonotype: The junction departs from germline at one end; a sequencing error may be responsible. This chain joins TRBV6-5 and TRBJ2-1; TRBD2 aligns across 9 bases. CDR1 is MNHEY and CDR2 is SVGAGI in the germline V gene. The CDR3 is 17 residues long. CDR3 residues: CTSTRTSVGSSYNEQFF. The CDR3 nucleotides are TGTACCAGCACCAGGACTAGCGTTGGGAGCTCCTACAATGAGCAGTTCTTC.

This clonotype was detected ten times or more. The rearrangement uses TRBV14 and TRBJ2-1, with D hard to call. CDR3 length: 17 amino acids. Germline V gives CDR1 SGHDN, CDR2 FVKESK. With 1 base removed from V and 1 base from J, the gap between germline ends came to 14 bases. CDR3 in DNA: TGTGCCAGCAGCCAAGCTGGTCGAGGTTTTTCCTACAATGAGCAGTTCTTC. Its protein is CASSQAGRGFSYNEQFF.

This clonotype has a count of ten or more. Here the CDR3 DNA reads TGTGCCAGCAGTTATCAGGGGGGGGGCAATCAGCCCCAGCATTTT. It is translated as CASSYQGGGNQPQHF. The J gene is TRBJ1-5, the V gene TRBV12-3 or TRBV12-4; TRBD1 matches at 7 bases. The CDR3 is made up of 15 amino acids. The J segment lost 2 bases and the V segment lost 4 bases, leaving 5 bases of the junction unmatched.

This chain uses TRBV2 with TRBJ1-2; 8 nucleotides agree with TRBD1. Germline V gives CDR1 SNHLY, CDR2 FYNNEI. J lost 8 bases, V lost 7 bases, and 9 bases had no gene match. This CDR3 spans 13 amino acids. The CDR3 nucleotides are TGTGCCAGCAAAGCCACAGGGGGTAGCGGCTACACCTTC. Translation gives CASKATGGSGYTF.

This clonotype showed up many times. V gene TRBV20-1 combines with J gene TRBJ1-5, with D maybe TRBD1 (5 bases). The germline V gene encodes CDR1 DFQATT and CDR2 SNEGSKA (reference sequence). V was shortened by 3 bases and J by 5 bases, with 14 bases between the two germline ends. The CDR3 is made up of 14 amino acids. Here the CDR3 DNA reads TGCAGTGCTAGTTGGGGCGCCGAGGATCAGCCCCAGCATTTT. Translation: CSASWGAEDQPQHF.

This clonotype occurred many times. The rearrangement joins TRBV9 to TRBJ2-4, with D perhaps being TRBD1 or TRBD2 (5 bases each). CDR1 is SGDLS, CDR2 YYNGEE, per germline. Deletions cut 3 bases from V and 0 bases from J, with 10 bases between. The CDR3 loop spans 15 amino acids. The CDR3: CASSAGTQAKNIQYF. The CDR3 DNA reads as TGTGCCAGCAGCGCCGGGACCCAAGCCAAAAACATTCAGTACTTC.

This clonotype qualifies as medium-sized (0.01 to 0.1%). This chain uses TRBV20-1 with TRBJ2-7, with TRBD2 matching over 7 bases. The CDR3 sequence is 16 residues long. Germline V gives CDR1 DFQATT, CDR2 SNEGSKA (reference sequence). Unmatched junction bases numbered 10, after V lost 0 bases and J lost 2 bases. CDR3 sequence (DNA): TGCAGTGCTAGAGATCTTAGGGAGGGCCCCCCCTACGAGCAGTACGTC. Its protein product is CSARDLREGPPYEQYV.

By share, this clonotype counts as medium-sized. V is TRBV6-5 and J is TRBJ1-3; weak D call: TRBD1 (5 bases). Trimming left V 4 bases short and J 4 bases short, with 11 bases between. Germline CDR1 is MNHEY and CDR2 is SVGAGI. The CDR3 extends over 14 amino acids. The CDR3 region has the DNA TGTGCCAGCAGTTTGGGCAGGGTCGGAAACACCATATATTTT. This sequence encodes CASSLGRVGNTIYF.

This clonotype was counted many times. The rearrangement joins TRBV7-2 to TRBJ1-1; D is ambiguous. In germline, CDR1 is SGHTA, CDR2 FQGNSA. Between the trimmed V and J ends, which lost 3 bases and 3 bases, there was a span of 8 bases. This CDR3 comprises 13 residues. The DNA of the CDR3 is TGTGCCAGCAGCTTTGTGTTGTACACTGAAGCTTTCTTT. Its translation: CASSFVLYTEAFF.

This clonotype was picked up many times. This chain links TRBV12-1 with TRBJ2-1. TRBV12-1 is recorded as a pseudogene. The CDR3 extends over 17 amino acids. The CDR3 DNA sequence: TGTGCCAGCAGCTACAAAAGGCACAGATCGATCCACAATGAGCAGTTCTTC. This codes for CASSYKRHRSIHNEQFF.

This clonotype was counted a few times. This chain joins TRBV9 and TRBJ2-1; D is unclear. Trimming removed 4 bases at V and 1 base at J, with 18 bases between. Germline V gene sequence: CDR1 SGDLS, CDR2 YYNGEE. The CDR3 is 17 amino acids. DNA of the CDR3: TGTGCCAGCAGCCCCCACGACGGGCTCCCTTCCTACAATGAGCAGTTCTTC. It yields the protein CASSPHDGLPSYNEQFF. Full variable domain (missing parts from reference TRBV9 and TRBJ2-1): DSGVTQTPKHLITATGQRVTLRCSPRSGDLSVYWYQQSLDQGLQFLIQYYNGEERAKGNILERFSAQQFPDLHSELNLSSLELGDSALYFCASSPHDGLPSYNEQFFGPGTRLTVL.

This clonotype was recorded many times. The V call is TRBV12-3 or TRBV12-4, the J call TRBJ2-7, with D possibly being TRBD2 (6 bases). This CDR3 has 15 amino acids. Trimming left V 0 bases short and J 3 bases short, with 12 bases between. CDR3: CASSLAALAIYEQYF. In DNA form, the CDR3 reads TGTGCCAGCAGTTTAGCGGCCCTAGCGATCTACGAGCAGTACTTC.